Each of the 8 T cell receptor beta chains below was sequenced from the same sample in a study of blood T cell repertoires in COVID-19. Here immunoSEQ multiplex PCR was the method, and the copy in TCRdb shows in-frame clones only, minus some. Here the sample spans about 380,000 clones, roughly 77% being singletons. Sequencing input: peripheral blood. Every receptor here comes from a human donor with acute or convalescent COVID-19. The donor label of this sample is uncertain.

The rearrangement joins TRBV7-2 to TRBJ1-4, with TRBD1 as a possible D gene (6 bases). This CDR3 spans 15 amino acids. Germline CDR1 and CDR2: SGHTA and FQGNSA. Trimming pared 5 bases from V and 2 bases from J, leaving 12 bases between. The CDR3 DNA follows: TGTGCCAGCAGCACAGGGCCGGCGACTAATGAAAAACTGTTTTTT. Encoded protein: CASSTGPATNEKLFF.

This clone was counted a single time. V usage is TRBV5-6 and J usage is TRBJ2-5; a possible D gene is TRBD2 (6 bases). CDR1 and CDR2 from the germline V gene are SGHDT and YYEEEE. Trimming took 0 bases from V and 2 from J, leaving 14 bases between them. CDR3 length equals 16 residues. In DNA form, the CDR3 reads TGTGCCAGCAGCTTGGGGCGGGACGCTCCTCAAGAGACCCAGTACTTC. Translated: CASSLGRDAPQETQYF.

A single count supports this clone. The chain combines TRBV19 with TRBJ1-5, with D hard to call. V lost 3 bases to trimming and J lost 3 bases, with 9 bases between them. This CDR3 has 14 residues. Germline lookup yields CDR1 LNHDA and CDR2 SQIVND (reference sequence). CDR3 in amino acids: CASSILQINQPQHF. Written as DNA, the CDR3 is TGTGCCAGTAGTATTTTACAGATCAATCAGCCCCAGCATTTT.

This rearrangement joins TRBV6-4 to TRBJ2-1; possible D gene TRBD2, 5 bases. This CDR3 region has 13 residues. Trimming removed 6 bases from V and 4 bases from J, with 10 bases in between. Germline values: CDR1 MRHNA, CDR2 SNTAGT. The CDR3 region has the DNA TGTGCCAGCAGGACCGGGATTTACAATGAGCAGTTCTTC. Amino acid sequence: CASRTGIYNEQFF.

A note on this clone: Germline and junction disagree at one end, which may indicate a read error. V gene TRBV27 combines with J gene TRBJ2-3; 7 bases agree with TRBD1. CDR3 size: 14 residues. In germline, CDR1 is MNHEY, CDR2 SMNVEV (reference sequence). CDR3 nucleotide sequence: TGTGCCAGCAGCCCTTCCACTAACCGGGACAGTTCAAATTTT. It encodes CASSPSTNRDSSNF.

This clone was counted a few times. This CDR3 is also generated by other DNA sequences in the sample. The CDR3, as DNA: TGTGCCAGCAGCCAACGGGGTACTGAAGCTTTCTTT. Its protein product is CASSQRGTEAFF. V gene TRBV3-1 (or the pseudogene TRBV3-2) combines with J gene TRBJ1-1, with D unresolved. Germline V gene sequence: CDR1 LGHDT, CDR2 YNNKEL (reference sequence). This CDR3 contains 12 residues. Deletions cut 2 bases from V and 5 bases from J, with 6 bases between.

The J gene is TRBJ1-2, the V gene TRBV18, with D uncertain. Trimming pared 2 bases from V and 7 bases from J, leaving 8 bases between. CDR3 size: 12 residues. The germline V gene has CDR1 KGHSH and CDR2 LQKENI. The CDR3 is CASSPSVGGYTF. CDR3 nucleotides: TGTGCCAGCTCACCAAGCGTGGGTGGCTACACCTTC.

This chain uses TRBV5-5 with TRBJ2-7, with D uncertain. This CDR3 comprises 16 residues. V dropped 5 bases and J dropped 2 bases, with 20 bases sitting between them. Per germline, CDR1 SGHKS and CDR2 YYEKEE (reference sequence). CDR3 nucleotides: TGTGCCAGCAGTTCCCTGCCCGCGGTCGCGGCCTACGAGCAGTACTTC. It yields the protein CASSSLPAVAAYEQYF.